This T cell receptor (beta chain) stems from a study of post-analysis software for immune sequencing data (dated by TCRdb to between 2014 and 2017). Some background on the complete study: Relapsing-remitting, secondary progressive and progressive-relapsing multiple sclerosis were recorded as disease courses, and subtype annotation was lacking for some patients. The patient repertoires were compared against fewer than twelve previously published healthy control repertoires obtained from donors aged roughly 6 to 25 years. A subset of samples was prepared in parallel using single-end sample barcoding, then pooled and co-amplified after Illumina adapter ligation.

On the study overall, not on this receptor specifically: About five TRBV segments, including TRBV5-6, TRBV5-1 and TRBV20-1, were significantly more frequent in patients than controls. The multiple sclerosis patient group was slightly younger than the control group. Direct clustering with F measure revealed strong co-clustering of samples prepared in the same batch, which led to a batch-effect correction. Significantly lower normalized Chao1 diversity was found in multiple sclerosis patients than in controls, suggesting substantial peripheral T-cell clonal expansion.

This clonotype showed up just a few times. It has no known antigen specificity. Base-call qualities are not available, and no considerably larger clone is one nucleotide away. Library construction relied on PCR. The instrument given in TCRdb is Illumina HiSeq 2500. Unique molecular identifiers were incorporated into TCR beta cDNA libraries to reduce PCR and sequencing biases. Roughly 500,000 cDNA molecules were obtained per 1 to 10 million input T cells, so each molecule approximated one T cell. The same protocol used for the earlier healthy control dataset was applied to prepare and sequence the patient libraries. Samples belonging to the same batch were prepared together, multiplexed and sequenced on a shared HiSeq lane. The study's own analysis went as follows. Raw barcoded reads were processed with MIGEC, and single-read molecular identifier groups were discarded before consensus assembly and CDR3 extraction. Clonotype tables were post-analysed with VDJtools, normalizing diversity by down-sampling all datasets to the smallest sample size. Repertoire overlap clustering matched CDR3 amino acid but not nucleotide sequences to correct batch-related cross-sample contamination. The public reads were run again by TCRdb, first through fastp at Q25 and then through MiXCR, and only productive beta chains were kept. Every entry covers one CDR3 protein and lists the most common genes and DNA from its rows. The V and J calls were determined by TCRdb, not by the authors. A total of approximately 660,000 distinct CDR3 sequences appear in this sample, approximately 59% of them only once. The ten most abundant clones make up about 10% of the sample.

To demonstrate the VDJtools post-analysis software, the study profiled TCR beta repertoires from the peripheral blood of around 13 young patients with multiple sclerosis. The patients with multiple sclerosis were children and adolescents between roughly 6 and 17 years of age. The V end loses 3 bases and the J end loses 0 bases, and a stretch of 15 bases separates them. From cysteine to phenylalanine, the CDR3 is 16 amino acids long. CDR3 DNA is the only sequence kept; it has 48 bases, read in frame from the first base. Reading the germline V gene (reference sequence) gives CDR1 LGHDT and CDR2 YNNKEL.

In this chain, TRBV3-1 is recombined with TRBJ2-7, and possibly TRBD2, on 6 matching bases. Sample: blood. This receptor was identified in a girl aged 2 to 9 with multiple sclerosis. The CDR3 is CASSQRGAGNSYEQYF. The DNA is TGTGCCAGCAGCCAGAGAGGAGCGGGTAACTCCTACGAGCAGTACTTC.